The 4 T cell receptor beta chains below all came from one sample that was sequenced in a study of blood T cell repertoires in COVID-19. Assay used: immunoSEQ multiplex PCR; TCRdb lists only in-frame clones, some missing. The sample has fewer than 700,000 clones; roughly 91% are singletons. The specimen was peripheral blood. Receptor source: a woman in her forties or fifties with COVID-19, enrolled during active disease.

The V call is TRBV28, the J call TRBJ1-5; D remains ambiguous. The V and J ends lost 1 base and 2 bases respectively, with 12 bases between them. CDR1 is MDHEN and CDR2 is SYDVKM in the germline V gene. CDR3 length equals 16 residues. The CDR3 protein is CASSLYRERRNQPQHF. CDR3 DNA: TGTGCCAGCAGTTTATATCGGGAAAGGCGCAATCAGCCCCAGCATTTT. Together with reference TRBV28 and TRBJ1-5, the CDR3 gives the full variable domain: DVKVTQSSRYLVKRTGEKVFLECVQDMDHENMFWYRQDPGLGLRLIYFSYDVKMKEKGDIPEGYSVSREKKERFSLILESASTNQTSMYLCASSLYRERRNQPQHFGDGTRLSIL.

V is TRBV30 and J is TRBJ1-1; 8 bases are shared with TRBD1. J gave up 7 bases and V 5 bases, and 3 bases lay outside the gene matches. This CDR3 is built from 11 residues. Germline assignment: CDR1 GTSNPN and CDR2 SVGIG (reference sequence). Written as DNA, the CDR3 is TGTGCCTGGGGGACAGGTCTTGAAGCTTTCTTT. Amino acid sequence: CAWGTGLEAFF.

The chain joins TRBV29-1 to TRBJ1-2; 9 positions match TRBD1. The CDR3 totals 13 residues. The germline V gene has CDR1 SQVTM and CDR2 ANQGSEA. Germline trimming cut 7 bases from V and 3 bases from J; bases unmatched to any gene: 6. The CDR3 protein is CSATTGGDYGYTF. CDR3 coding DNA: TGCAGCGCCACTACAGGGGGCGACTATGGCTACACCTTC. Full variable domain (missing parts from reference TRBV29-1 and TRBJ1-2): SAVISQKPSRDICQRGTSLTIQCQVDSQVTMMFWYRQQPGQSLTLIATANQGSEATYESGFVIDKFPISRPNLTFSTLTVSNMSPEDSSIYLCSATTGGDYGYTFGSGTRLTVV.

The chain has TRBV7-6 and TRBJ2-1; D gene ambiguous. The CDR3 has 18 amino acids. Germline loops: CDR1 SGHVS, CDR2 FNYEAQ. Trimming removed 1 base from V and 5 bases from J, with 21 bases in between. The CDR3 protein is CASSLVVSGSFPHNEQFF. The CDR3 bases are TGTGCCAGCAGCTTAGTTGTTTCAGGTTCTTTCCCTCACAATGAGCAGTTCTTC.